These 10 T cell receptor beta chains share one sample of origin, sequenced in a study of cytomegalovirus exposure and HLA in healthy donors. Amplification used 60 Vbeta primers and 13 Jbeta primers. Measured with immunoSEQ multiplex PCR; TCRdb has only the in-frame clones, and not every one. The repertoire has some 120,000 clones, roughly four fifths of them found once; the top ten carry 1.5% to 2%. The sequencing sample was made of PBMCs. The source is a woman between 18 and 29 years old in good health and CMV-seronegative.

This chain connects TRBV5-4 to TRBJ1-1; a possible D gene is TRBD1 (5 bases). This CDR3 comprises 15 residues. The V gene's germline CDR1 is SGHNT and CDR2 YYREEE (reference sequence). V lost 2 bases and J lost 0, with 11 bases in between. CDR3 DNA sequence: TGTGCCAGCAGCTTTGTTGGGGCGCTGAACACTGAAGCTTTCTTT. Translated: CASSFVGALNTEAFF. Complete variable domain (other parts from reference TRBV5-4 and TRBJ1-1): ETGVTQSPTHLIKTRGQQVTLRCSSQSGHNTVSWYQQALGQGPQFIFQYYREEENGRGNFPPRFSGLQFPNYSSELNVNALELDDSALYLCASSFVGALNTEAFFGQGTRLTVV.

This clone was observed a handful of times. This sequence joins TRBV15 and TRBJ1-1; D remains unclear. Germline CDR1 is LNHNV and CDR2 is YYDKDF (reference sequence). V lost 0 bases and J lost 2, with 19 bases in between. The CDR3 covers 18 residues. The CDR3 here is CATSRDLLVRGRNTEAFF. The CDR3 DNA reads TGTGCCACCAGCAGAGATTTGTTGGTGAGAGGCCGAAACACTGAAGCTTTCTTT.

The CDR3 region has the DNA TGTGCTAGTTACTGGCAGCCTCCGGAGTCTGGGGCCAACGTCCTGACTTTC. Its translation is CASYWQPPESGANVLTF. The chain joins TRBV12-5 to TRBJ2-6, with D unresolved. The CDR3 totals 17 residues. Germline-derived CDR1 and CDR2 are LGHNT and FRNRAP. V was shortened by 8 bases and J by 1 base, with 18 bases between the two germline ends.

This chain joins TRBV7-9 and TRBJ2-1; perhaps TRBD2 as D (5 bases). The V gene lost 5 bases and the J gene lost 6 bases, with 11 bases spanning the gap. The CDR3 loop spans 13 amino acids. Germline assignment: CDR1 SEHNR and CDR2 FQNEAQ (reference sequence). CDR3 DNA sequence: TGTGCCAGCAGCGGAGGACGGAGCAATGAGCAGTTCTTC. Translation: CASSGGRSNEQFF.

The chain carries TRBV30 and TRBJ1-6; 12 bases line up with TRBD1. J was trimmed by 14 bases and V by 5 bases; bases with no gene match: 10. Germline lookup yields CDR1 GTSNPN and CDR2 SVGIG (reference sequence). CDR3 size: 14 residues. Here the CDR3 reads CAWFPGQGAPTLHF. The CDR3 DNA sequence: TGTGCCTGGTTTCCGGGACAGGGGGCTCCGACCCTCCACTTT.

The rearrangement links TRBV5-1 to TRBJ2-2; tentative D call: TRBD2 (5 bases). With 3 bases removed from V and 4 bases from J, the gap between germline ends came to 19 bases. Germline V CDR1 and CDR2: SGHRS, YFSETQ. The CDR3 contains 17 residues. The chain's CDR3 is CASSWMRASEGTGELFF. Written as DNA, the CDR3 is TGCGCCAGCAGCTGGATGAGGGCGTCAGAGGGCACCGGGGAGCTGTTTTTT.

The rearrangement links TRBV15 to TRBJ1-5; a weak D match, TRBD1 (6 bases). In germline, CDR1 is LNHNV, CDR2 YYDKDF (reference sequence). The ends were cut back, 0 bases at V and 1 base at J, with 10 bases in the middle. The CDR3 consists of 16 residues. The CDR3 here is CATSRDHGQSNQPQHF. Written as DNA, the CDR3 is TGTGCCACCAGCAGAGATCATGGACAGAGCAATCAGCCCCAGCATTTT.

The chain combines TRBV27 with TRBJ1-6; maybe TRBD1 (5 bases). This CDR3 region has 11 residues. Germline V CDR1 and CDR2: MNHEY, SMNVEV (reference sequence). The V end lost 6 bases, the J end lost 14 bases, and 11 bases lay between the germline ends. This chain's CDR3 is CASRTGGTLHF. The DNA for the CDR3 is TGTGCCAGCAGAACAGGAGGGACCCTCCACTTT.

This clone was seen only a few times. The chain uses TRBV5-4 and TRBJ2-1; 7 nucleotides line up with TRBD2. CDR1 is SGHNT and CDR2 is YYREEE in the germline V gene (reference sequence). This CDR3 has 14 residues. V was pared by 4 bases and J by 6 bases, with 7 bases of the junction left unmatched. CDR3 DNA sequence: TGTGCCAGCAGCCAGCCGGGACTACCCAATGAGCAGTTCTTC. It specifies CASSQPGLPNEQFF.

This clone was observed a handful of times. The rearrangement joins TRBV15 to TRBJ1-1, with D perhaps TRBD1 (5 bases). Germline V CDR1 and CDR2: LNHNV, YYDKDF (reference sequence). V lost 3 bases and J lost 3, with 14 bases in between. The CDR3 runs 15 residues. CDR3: CATSRAGVGDTEAFF. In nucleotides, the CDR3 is TGTGCCACCAGCAGGGCTGGCGTAGGGGACACTGAAGCTTTCTTT. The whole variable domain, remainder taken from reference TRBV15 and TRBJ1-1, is DAMVIQNPRYQVTQFGKPVTLSCSQTLNHNVMYWYQQKSSQAPKLLFHYYDKDFNNEADTPDNFQSRRPNTSFCFLDIRSPGLGDTAMYLCATSRAGVGDTEAFFGQGTRLTVV.